The 21 T cell receptor beta chains below all came from one sample that was sequenced in a study of identical twins. From the 5' RACE reads, TCRdb called clonotypes with MiXCR, one entry per CDR3 protein. The sample lists about 660,000 distinct CDR3 sequences; 8.5% to 9.5% were seen once. These data also featured in a second study, about yellow fever vaccine responses in identical twins.

Sequenced input: PBMCs. The receptors were sampled from a woman aged 18-30 years in good health.

This clonotype was seen a few times. CDR3 in DNA: TGTGCCACCAGCAGAGAGGAAAGCAATCAGCCCCAGCATTTT. Protein product: CATSREESNQPQHF. V usage is TRBV15 and J usage is TRBJ1-5; the D is unclear. The CDR3 contains 14 residues. The V gene lost 0 bases and the J gene lost 1 base, with 4 bases spanning the gap. Germline CDR1 and CDR2: LNHNV and YYDKDF (reference sequence).

This clonotype was counted at least ten times. The V and J genes are TRBV12-3 or TRBV12-4 and TRBJ1-2, with 10 bases fitting TRBD1. V was pared by 5 bases and J by 3 bases, with 3 bases of the junction left unmatched. The CDR3 is made up of 14 amino acids. The CDR3 loop reads CASSMTGGDYGYTF. CDR3 nucleotides: TGTGCCAGCAGTATGACAGGGGGCGACTATGGCTACACCTTC.

In this sample, this clonotype turned up a few times. V gene TRBV28 combines with J gene TRBJ1-4; no clear D. Deletions cut 2 bases from V and 8 bases from J, with 15 bases between. The CDR3 is 15 residues long. Germline CDR1 is MDHEN and CDR2 is SYDVKM. The CDR3 sequence is CASSLPYNPGEKLFF. The DNA of the CDR3 is TGTGCCAGCAGTTTACCGTACAACCCGGGAGAAAAACTGTTTTTT. Using reference TRBV28 and TRBJ1-4 for the parts outside the CDR3, the full variable domain is DVKVTQSSRYLVKRTGEKVFLECVQDMDHENMFWYRQDPGLGLRLIYFSYDVKMKEKGDIPEGYSVSREKKERFSLILESASTNQTSMYLCASSLPYNPGEKLFFGSGTQLSVL.

The V and J genes are TRBV6-5 and TRBJ2-5; D is ambiguous. V lost 2 bases and J 1 base, leaving 5 bases between the germline ends. Germline lookup yields CDR1 MNHEY and CDR2 SVGAGI. CDR3 size: 13 residues. CDR3 DNA sequence: TGTGCCAGCAGTTACAGGGCCCAAGAGACCCAGTACTTC. Residues: CASSYRAQETQYF.

The chain joins TRBV5-1 to TRBJ2-3; 8 bases are a match to TRBD2. Germline V gene lookup returns CDR1 SGHRS and CDR2 YFSETQ. After removal of 4 bases from V and 0 bases from J, the junction contained 4 bases not matched to a gene. The CDR3 loop spans 15 amino acids. In DNA, the CDR3 is TGCGCCAGCAGCCCCTGGACTAGCAGCACAGATACGCAGTATTTT. Translating it yields CASSPWTSSTDTQYF.

This clonotype was recorded at least ten times. The rearrangement links TRBV20-1 to TRBJ2-2; possible D gene TRBD1, 5 bases. The V gene's germline CDR1 is DFQATT and CDR2 SNEGSKA (reference sequence). There are 14 residues in the CDR3. Trimming cost V 1 base and J 6 bases, with 12 bases left between them. The CDR3 loop reads CSARGGQEAGELFF. The CDR3 DNA sequence: TGCAGTGCTAGAGGGGGCCAGGAAGCCGGGGAGCTGTTTTTT.

This clonotype was picked up a small number of times. The V and J genes are TRBV12-3 or TRBV12-4 and TRBJ2-5; tentative D call: TRBD1 (5 bases). Between the trimmed V and J ends, which lost 3 bases and 4 bases, there was a span of 21 bases. CDR3 length: 17 residues. The CDR3 reads CASSFRVAYGLGETQYF. The DNA for the CDR3 is TGTGCCAGCAGTTTCAGGGTAGCTTACGGGTTGGGAGAGACCCAGTACTTC.

This clonotype has a handful of counts. This rearrangement joins TRBV7-2 to TRBJ2-1, with D perhaps matching TRBD2 (6 bases). The CDR3 contains 14 residues. From germline, CDR1 is SGHTA and CDR2 FQGNSA. The V and J ends lost 1 base and 10 bases respectively, with 14 bases between them. The CDR3 loop reads CASSLEDYLREQFF. DNA of the CDR3: TGTGCCAGCAGCTTAGAGGACTACCTCAGGGAGCAGTTCTTC. The entire variable domain, with the rest obtained from reference TRBV7-2 and TRBJ2-1, is as follows: GAGVSQSPSNKVTEKGKDVELRCDPISGHTALYWYRQSLGQGLEFLIYFQGNSAPDKSGLPSDRFSAERTGGSVSTLTIQRTQQEDSAVYLCASSLEDYLREQFFGPGTRLTVL.

This clonotype was seen a handful of times. The V gene is TRBV28, the J gene TRBJ2-7; tentatively, D is TRBD2 (5 bases). Between the trimmed V and J ends, which lost 6 bases and 3 bases, there was a span of 15 bases. The germline CDR1 and CDR2 sequences are MDHEN and SYDVKM. CDR3 length: 14 residues. The CDR3 DNA is TGTGCCAGCAGCCCGCCCGGGATACTCTACGAGCAGTACTTC. It codes for CASSPPGILYEQYF.

V and J are TRBV7-2 and TRBJ2-1, with 8 bases identical to TRBD1. This CDR3 has 17 residues. Trimming removed 4 bases from V and 0 bases from J; junction bases left unmatched: 8. Germline-derived CDR1 and CDR2 are SGHTA and FQGNSA. CDR3 sequence (DNA): TGTGCCAGCAGCTCTTGGGCAGGGGGCGCCTCCTACAATGAGCAGTTCTTC. Amino acids: CASSSWAGGASYNEQFF.

This sequence joins TRBV5-1 and TRBJ2-7; possibly TRBD1 or TRBD2 for D (5 bases each). Trimming shortened V by 0 bases and J by 0 bases, and 16 bases separated the two germline ends. Germline loops: CDR1 SGHRS, CDR2 YFSETQ. The CDR3 has 17 residues. Here the CDR3 DNA reads TGCGCCAGCAGCTTGGGAGGGGCGACACCGAGCTCCTACGAGCAGTACTTC. It codes for CASSLGGATPSSYEQYF.

The rearrangement links TRBV4-3 to TRBJ1-1; D ambiguous. The CDR3 contains 15 residues. V shed 1 base and J shed 0 bases, with 9 bases lying between them. Per the germline V gene, CDR1 is LGHNA and CDR2 is YSLEER. CDR3 DNA: TGCGCCAGCAGCCAAGGGGCCGTCTTGAACACTGAAGCTTTCTTT. Its protein product is CASSQGAVLNTEAFF.

There are a few counts of this clonotype. The chain links TRBV6-1 to TRBJ2-7; maybe TRBD2 (5 bases). The CDR3 is 14 amino acids. Trimming left V 6 bases short and J 0 bases short, with 12 bases between. Germline values: CDR1 MNHNS, CDR2 SASEGT. The CDR3 is CASSPRADSYEQYF. The CDR3 bases are TGTGCCAGCAGCCCGAGAGCGGACTCCTACGAGCAGTACTTC.

The chain links TRBV20-1 to TRBJ2-1, with a possible D match to TRBD1 (6 bases). The CDR3 runs to 16 residues. Trimming shortened V by 0 bases and J by 9 bases, and 21 bases separated the two germline ends. Germline CDR1 is DFQATT and CDR2 is SNEGSKA (reference sequence). CDR3 loop: CSARDLGRGEFGEQFF. CDR3 nucleotide sequence: TGCAGTGCTAGAGATCTGGGCAGGGGTGAGTTCGGTGAGCAGTTCTTC.

The J gene is TRBJ1-5, the V gene TRBV19; the match to TRBD1 covers 9 bases. The CDR3 sequence is 15 residues long. Germline V gene data show CDR1 as LNHDA and CDR2 as SQIVND (reference sequence). V trimming: 7 bases; J trimming: 6 bases; junction bases outside the gene matches: 10. CDR3 in DNA: TGTGCCAGTACGCCACCGGGACAGGGCGGTCAGCCCCAGCATTTT. Encoded protein: CASTPPGQGGQPQHF.

This clonotype was counted between two and nine times. The chain recombines TRBV7-2 with TRBJ2-7; D remains ambiguous. CDR1 SGHTA and CDR2 FQGNSA come from the germline V gene. CDR3 length: 15 residues. Trimming left V 2 bases short and J 2 bases short, with 13 bases between. The CDR3 region has the DNA TGTGCCAGCAGCTTAATAGTCTCATCTCCCTACGAGCAGTACTTC. As protein: CASSLIVSSPYEQYF.

This clonotype was counted ten times or more. This sequence joins TRBV5-1 and TRBJ2-7; TRBD1 matches at 8 bases. V lost 4 bases, J lost 3 bases, and 6 bases stayed unmatched. Germline V gene data show CDR1 as SGHRS and CDR2 as YFSETQ. The CDR3 totals 14 residues. CDR3 DNA: TGCGCCAGCAGCCTCGGACAGGGAGGCTACGAGCAGTACTTC. This sequence encodes CASSLGQGGYEQYF.

The rearrangement uses TRBV11-1 and TRBJ2-7; D unresolved. Looked up from germline, CDR1 is SGHAT and CDR2 is FQDESV (reference sequence). With 8 bases removed from V and 0 bases from J, the gap between germline ends came to 11 bases. There are 13 residues in the CDR3. Here the CDR3 reads CASGETSSYEQYF. CDR3 sequence (DNA): TGTGCCAGCGGTGAAACGAGCTCCTACGAGCAGTACTTC.

The chain links TRBV2 to TRBJ1-2; D gene uncertain. CDR3 length: 12 residues. Trimming removed 10 bases at V and 7 bases at J, with 16 bases between. CDR1 SNHLY and CDR2 FYNNEI come from the germline V gene. CDR3 residues: CATISDVPGYTF. The CDR3, as DNA: TGTGCCACCATTTCGGACGTCCCTGGCTACACCTTC.

This clonotype was observed a handful of times. The V gene is TRBV3-1, the J gene TRBJ2-7, with TRBD2 matching 10 bases. V trimming: 5 bases; J trimming: 2 bases; junction bases outside the gene matches: 6. This CDR3 comprises 15 residues. Germline V CDR1 and CDR2: LGHDT, YNNKEL (reference sequence). The CDR3 coding sequence is TGTGCCAGCAGCTCTTCTAGCGGGAGACCCTACGAGCAGTACTTC. This sequence encodes CASSSSSGRPYEQYF.

This clonotype has more than one count but fewer than ten. The V and J genes are TRBV7-8 and TRBJ2-1; 10 positions match TRBD2. The CDR3 sequence is 18 residues long. Losses at the gene ends were 0 bases for V and 8 bases for J; bases not matched to a gene: 13. CDR1 and CDR2 from the germline V gene are SGHVS and FQNEAQ. This CDR3 reads CASSLASASGSGFYEQFF. DNA of the CDR3: TGTGCCAGCAGCTTAGCGTCGGCTAGCGGGAGTGGGTTCTATGAGCAGTTCTTC. The full variable domain, its missing parts supplied by reference TRBV7-8 and TRBJ2-1, is GAGVSQSPRYKVAKRGQDVALRCDPISGHVSLFWYQQALGQGPEFLTYFQNEAQLDKSGLPSDRFFAERPEGSVSTLKIQRTQQEDSAVYLCASSLASASGSGFYEQFFGPGTRLTVL.